These 5 T cell receptor beta chains originate from one sample sequenced in a study of blood T cell repertoires in COVID-19. Sequencing used immunoSEQ multiplex PCR; TCRdb keeps in-frame clones, though not all of them. The sample lists 200,000 to 250,000 clones; roughly 79% were seen once. Sequencing was carried out using peripheral blood. The receptor set was obtained from a woman of 80 years or more with acute or convalescent COVID-19.

This clone has a handful of counts. The CDR3 here is CASSQGEAPTYNEQFF. The CDR3 DNA is TGTGCCAGCAGCCAAGGTGAAGCGCCCACCTACAATGAGCAGTTCTTC. The chain couples TRBV3-1 (or the pseudogene TRBV3-2) to TRBJ2-1; D not certain. The CDR3 covers 16 residues. Germline-derived CDR1 and CDR2 are LGHDT and YNNKEL (reference sequence). The V and J ends lost 1 base and 2 bases respectively, with 12 bases between them.

This rearrangement joins TRBV7-2 to TRBJ2-1, with unresolved D. CDR3 length equals 14 residues. V dropped 0 bases and J dropped 9 bases, with 12 bases sitting between them. Germline V gives CDR1 SGHTA, CDR2 FQGNSA. CDR3 bases: TGTGCCAGCAGCTTAGCCCCCGGTGGGCGTGAGCAGTTCTTC. Amino acid sequence: CASSLAPGGREQFF.

This clone came up a few times. This specimen includes other DNA sequences encoding the same CDR3. The J gene is TRBJ2-7, the V gene TRBV3-1 (or the pseudogene TRBV3-2), with TRBD2 as a possible D gene (5 bases). V was cut by 4 bases and J by 1 base, with 8 bases left in between. Germline CDR1 LGHDT, CDR2 YNNKEL (reference sequence). The CDR3 runs 13 residues. DNA of the CDR3: TGTGCCAGCAGCCGGACGGGGTCCTACGAGCAGTACTTC. Encoded protein: CASSRTGSYEQYF.

This rearrangement joins TRBV29-1 to TRBJ1-1; perhaps TRBD1 as D (5 bases). The length of the CDR3 is 13 residues. Looked up from germline, CDR1 is SQVTM and CDR2 is ANQGSEA. V was trimmed by 6 bases and J by 4 bases, leaving 15 bases between them. The CDR3 DNA follows: TGCAGCGTGAGTACAGCGCAGGGCACTGAAGCTTTCTTT. This gives the protein CSVSTAQGTEAFF.

The chain joins TRBV7-2 to TRBJ1-2, with 8 bases fitting TRBD1. The CDR3 has 14 residues. CDR1 and CDR2 from the germline V gene are SGHTA and FQGNSA. Trimming at V came to 5 bases and at J to 1 base, leaving 3 bases not matched to a gene. The DNA of the CDR3 is TGTGCCAGCAGCCGGGACAGGAGTAACTATGGCTACACCTTC. This sequence encodes CASSRDRSNYGYTF.